Below are 28 T cell receptor beta chains sequenced from a single sample in a study of vaccination and CD4 T cells after COVID-19 (dated by TCRdb to between 2021 and 2022). The intended sense of this specimen's time point label: late sampling 161 to 241 days after vaccination in a few convalescent patients. Read against the paper, the sample's treatment or condition label means: approximately 10-day PBMC culture with coronavirus spike peptide pools or control peptides (ViraFEST assay). Library prep was done by PCR. Sequenced using an Illumina iSeq 100. At the Johns Hopkins FTIC core, DNA from the cultured CD4+ T cells underwent TCR sequencing with the Oncomine TCR Beta short-read assay. Through fastp at Q25 and MiXCR, TCRdb rebuilt clones from the public reads, retaining in-frame beta chains. Entries are consolidated by CDR3 protein sequence, retaining the most common genes and DNA. This sample has 23,000 or so distinct CDR3 sequences in its table, and about 30% of those were observed once. Together, the top ten hold around 3.3% of the sample.

Their specific antigens are unknown. This material consisted of CD4+ T cells from blood, cultured in vitro, taken about 7 months after SARS-CoV-2 vaccination. Receptor source: a human donor who had recovered from COVID-19.

The rearrangement joins TRBV19 to TRBJ1-5, with D possibly matching TRBD1 (6 bases). Deletions cut 6 bases from V and 8 bases from J, with 20 bases between. Germline loops: CDR1 LNHDA, CDR2 SQIVND (reference sequence). This CDR3 is built from 15 residues. The CDR3 nucleotides read TGTGCCAGTAGCCCTCAGGGGTTCAGGGGTGAGCCCCAGCATTTT. Translating it yields CASSPQGFRGEPQHF.

This rearrangement joins TRBV28 to TRBJ2-7; D is unresolved. The CDR3 covers 15 residues. Germline CDR1 is MDHEN and CDR2 is SYDVKM. Trimming took off 1 base at V and 12 bases at J, with 22 bases between the two ends. This CDR3 reads CASSLFRSPLSGLYF. The CDR3 DNA is TGTGCCAGCAGTTTATTTCGTTCCCCCTTATCTGGATTGTACTTC.

The J gene is TRBJ1-2, the V gene TRBV6-1, with 9 bases that match TRBD1. The CDR3 is made up of 14 amino acids. Trimming at V came to 8 bases and at J to 4 bases, leaving 8 bases not matched to a gene. Germline V gene lookup returns CDR1 MNHNS and CDR2 SASEGT. CDR3 amino acids: CASGRTGVIYGYTF. Written as DNA, the CDR3 is TGTGCCAGCGGACGGACAGGGGTTATCTATGGCTACACCTTC.

The chain carries TRBV21-1 and TRBJ2-7; the table's D call, TRBD1, has no DNA check behind it. TRBV21-1 is termed a pseudogene. The CDR3 covers 17 residues. The CDR3 sequence: CASSKADSAVPLYEQYF. The DNA for the CDR3 is TGTGCCAGCAGCAAGGCAGACAGTGCCGTTCCACTCTACGAGCAGTACTTC.

This chain joins TRBV20-1 and TRBJ2-2; 8 positions match TRBD2. The junction had 7 bases not matched to a gene; V was cut back by 6 bases and J by 1 base. This CDR3 region has 15 residues. The germline CDR1 and CDR2 sequences are DFQATT and SNEGSKA (reference sequence). DNA for the CDR3: TGCAGTGCCACGATAAGCGGGAGGAACACCGGGGAGCTGTTTTTT. It specifies CSATISGRNTGELFF.

This clonotype is classed as medium-sized. The gene calls are TRBV7-7 and TRBJ2-2, with TRBD2 as a possible D gene (5 bases). The germline V gene encodes CDR1 SSHAT and CDR2 FNYEAQ (reference sequence). The CDR3 is 15 amino acids. The ends were cut back, 1 base at V and 4 bases at J, with 10 bases in the middle. CDR3: CASSLETAGTGELFF. CDR3 bases: TGTGCCAGCAGCTTAGAAACCGCGGGCACCGGGGAGCTGTTTTTT.

The genes are TRBV6-1 and TRBJ2-7, with D possibly called TRBD1 or TRBD2 (5 bases each). Germline-derived CDR1 and CDR2 are MNHNS and SASEGT. Trimming left V 8 bases short and J 7 bases short, with 9 bases between. The CDR3 has 10 residues. As DNA, the CDR3 is TGTGCCAGCGGGGGACCTGAGCAGTACTTC. This sequence encodes CASGGPEQYF.

The V gene is TRBV2, the J gene TRBJ1-5; a weak D match, TRBD1 (5 bases). CDR1 and CDR2 (germline): SNHLY, FYNNEI. Trimming pared 4 bases from V and 7 bases from J, leaving 11 bases between. The CDR3 contains 13 residues. The CDR3: CASSGGRGQPQHF. The CDR3 nucleotides read TGTGCCAGCAGTGGGGGACGCGGGCAGCCCCAGCATTTT.

The chain uses TRBV24-1 and TRBJ2-3, with 9 positions matching TRBD2. The CDR3 runs to 14 residues. The V segment lost 7 bases and the J segment 2 bases; nucleotides outside the gene matches: 3. Germline loops: CDR1 KGHDR, CDR2 SFDVKD. CDR3 DNA sequence: TGTGCCACCAGCAAGCGGGGGGTCACAGATACGCAGTATTTT. Translating it yields CATSKRGVTDTQYF.

This chain joins TRBV28 and TRBJ2-1; D is unresolved. Germline V gene data show CDR1 as MDHEN and CDR2 as SYDVKM. This CDR3 is built from 16 residues. The ends were cut back, 5 bases at V and 3 bases at J, with 17 bases in the middle. DNA of the CDR3: TGTGCCAGCAGTCATTTTCGTGGATTGAGCTACAATGAGCAGTTCTTC. Its translation: CASSHFRGLSYNEQFF.

This clonotype was recorded a few times. The chain carries TRBV6-1 and TRBJ1-2; 12 bases map to TRBD1. Germline CDR1 is MNHNS and CDR2 is SASEGT. The CDR3 has 13 residues. J was trimmed by 6 bases and V by 5 bases; bases with no gene match: 1. The chain's CDR3 is CASSRDRGHGYTF. The CDR3 DNA reads as TGTGCCAGCAGTCGGGACAGGGGGCATGGCTACACCTTC.

The J gene is TRBJ1-5, the V gene TRBV27; D is uncertain. V was pared by 4 bases and J by 2 bases, with 9 bases between. This CDR3 region has 14 residues. The germline CDR1 and CDR2 sequences are MNHEY and SMNVEV (reference sequence). The CDR3 here is CASSSIHGNQPQHF. In nucleotides, the CDR3 is TGTGCCAGCAGTTCGATACACGGCAATCAGCCCCAGCATTTT.

The sample holds a few counts of this clonotype. The J gene is TRBJ1-6, the V gene TRBV27; 9 positions agree with TRBD1. Germline CDR1 reads MNHEY; CDR2 reads SMNVEV (reference sequence). Losses at the gene ends were 3 bases for V and 5 bases for J; bases not matched to a gene: 2. The CDR3 contains 15 residues. CDR3 in DNA: TGTGCCAGCAGTTTGGGGACAGGGAATAATTCACCCCTCCACTTT. Translation gives CASSLGTGNNSPLHF.

This clonotype was recorded a few times. The chain combines TRBV19 with TRBJ1-5, with TRBD1 identical over 9 bases. This CDR3 has 14 amino acids. Trimming cost V 7 bases and J 2 bases; bases outside gene matches: 3. Germline CDR1 is LNHDA and CDR2 is SQIVND (reference sequence). CDR3: CASMDRGRNQPQHF. DNA for the CDR3: TGTGCCAGTATGGACAGGGGTCGCAATCAGCCCCAGCATTTT.

The J gene is TRBJ2-3, the V gene TRBV6-2 or TRBV6-3; TRBD2 might be the D (5 bases). V shed 1 base and J shed 0 bases, with 8 bases lying between them. The germline CDR1 and CDR2 sequences are MNHEY and SVGEGT. The CDR3 covers 15 residues. The CDR3 DNA reads as TGTGCCAGCAGTTACTTCGCGGGTAGCACAGATACGCAGTATTTT. Its translation: CASSYFAGSTDTQYF.

This clonotype was observed at least ten times. This chain uses TRBV20-1 with TRBJ2-3; D call uncertain. CDR3 length: 11 residues. V was clipped by 5 bases and J by 5 bases, with 8 bases between them. Germline lookup yields CDR1 DFQATT and CDR2 SNEGSKA (reference sequence). CDR3 DNA sequence: TGCAGTGCTGAGCTCGAAGATACGCAGTATTTT. Amino acids: CSAELEDTQYF.

This chain connects TRBV28 to TRBJ2-5, with D uncertain. Germline values: CDR1 MDHEN, CDR2 SYDVKM. Trimming pared 5 bases from V and 5 bases from J, leaving 12 bases between. This CDR3 is 13 amino acids long. The CDR3 here is CASSAPGLETQYF. CDR3 nucleotide sequence: TGTGCCAGCAGTGCGCCGGGCCTGGAGACCCAGTACTTC.

The V gene is TRBV19, the J gene TRBJ2-7; 16 bases line up with TRBD2. Trimming took 6 bases from V and 1 from J; bases not matched to a gene: 9. CDR1 is LNHDA, CDR2 SQIVND, per germline (reference sequence). The CDR3 runs 18 residues. For the CDR3, the DNA is TGTGCCAGTAGCCCTATGGGACTAGCGGGAGGGCCGTCCTACGAGCAGTACTTC. Protein: CASSPMGLAGGPSYEQYF.

CDR3 protein: CATHSGSLNEQFF. The CDR3 DNA reads as TGTGCCACCCATAGCGGAAGTTTGAATGAGCAGTTCTTC. The rearrangement uses TRBV28 and TRBJ2-1, with a possible D match to TRBD2 (6 bases). Germline V gene data show CDR1 as MDHEN and CDR2 as SYDVKM. The CDR3 sequence is 13 residues long. V was clipped by 10 bases and J by 7 bases, with 17 bases between them.

The chain is built from TRBV19 and TRBJ1-1; no clear D. Germline V CDR1 and CDR2: LNHDA, SQIVND (reference sequence). The CDR3 length is 14 residues. With 7 bases removed from V and 0 bases from J, the gap between germline ends came to 12 bases. Here the CDR3 DNA reads TGTGCCAGTATCTCTGGCCAGATGAACACTGAAGCTTTCTTT. Amino acid sequence: CASISGQMNTEAFF.

The chain uses TRBV4-1 and TRBJ2-7, with 8 bases identical to TRBD2. This CDR3 region has 14 residues. V lost 1 base to trimming and J lost 3 bases; unmatched junction nucleotides: 2. Germline CDR1 reads MGHRA; CDR2 reads YSYEKL. CDR3: CASSQGLASYEQYF. The CDR3 DNA follows: TGCGCCAGCAGCCAAGGACTAGCGAGCTACGAGCAGTACTTC.

This chain links TRBV20-1 with TRBJ2-2, with 11 nucleotides matching TRBD1. J lost 8 bases, V lost 6 bases, and 11 bases had no gene match. Per the germline V gene, CDR1 is DFQATT and CDR2 is SNEGSKA (reference sequence). This CDR3 comprises 15 residues. The CDR3 bases are TGCAGTGCCCCGGGGACAGGGGGTCAGAGGGGGGAGCTGTTTTTT. Its protein product is CSAPGTGGQRGELFF.

In this sample, this clonotype turned up a few times. This chain joins TRBV19 and TRBJ2-3; the D gene could be TRBD1 or TRBD2 (6 bases each). The length of the CDR3 is 13 residues. Germline CDR1 reads LNHDA; CDR2 reads SQIVND (reference sequence). V dropped 5 bases and J dropped 3 bases, with 9 bases sitting between them. The CDR3 spells CASSWGATDTQYF. The CDR3 DNA is TGTGCCAGTAGTTGGGGGGCGACAGATACGCAGTATTTT. Using reference TRBV19 and TRBJ2-3 for the parts outside the CDR3, the full variable domain is DGGITQSPKYLFRKEGQNVTLSCEQNLNHDAMYWYRQDPGQGLRLIYYSQIVNDFQKGDIAEGYSVSREKKESFPLTVTSAQKNPTAFYLCASSWGATDTQYFGPGTRLTVL.

This chain connects TRBV19 to TRBJ2-5; D unclear. V was trimmed by 3 bases and J by 4 bases, leaving 3 bases between them. Germline CDR1 is LNHDA and CDR2 is SQIVND (reference sequence). The CDR3 runs to 11 residues. CDR3 region: CASSMGETQYF. Here the CDR3 DNA reads TGTGCCAGTAGTATGGGAGAGACCCAGTACTTC.

The V gene is TRBV20-1, the J gene TRBJ1-5; D is ambiguous. The germline V gene has CDR1 DFQATT and CDR2 SNEGSKA (reference sequence). The CDR3 totals 13 residues. Deletions cut 6 bases from V and 10 bases from J, with 19 bases between. In DNA, the CDR3 is TGCAGTGCCTCCCGGGGTGGAAAAGAACCCCAGCATTTT. Amino acids: CSASRGGKEPQHF.

The chain recombines TRBV2 with TRBJ2-7, with D hard to call. Germline CDR1 is SNHLY and CDR2 is FYNNEI. The CDR3 has 15 residues. The V end lost 2 bases, the J end lost 2 bases, and 13 bases lay between the germline ends. The CDR3 here is CASSESLVVTYEQYF. Here the CDR3 DNA reads TGTGCCAGCAGTGAATCCCTTGTGGTGACCTACGAGCAGTACTTC. The full variable domain, its missing parts supplied by reference TRBV2 and TRBJ2-7, is EPEVTQTPSHQVTQMGQEVILRCVPISNHLYFYWYRQILGQKVEFLVSFYNNEISEKSEIFDDQFSVERPDGSNFTLKIRSTKLEDSAMYFCASSESLVVTYEQYFGPGTRLTVT.

This clonotype is classed as medium-sized. The V gene is TRBV20-1, the J gene TRBJ2-5; TRBD2 matches 10 bases. V shed 6 bases and J 3 bases; nucleotides not matched to a gene: 4. This CDR3 comprises 13 residues. Germline CDR1 reads DFQATT; CDR2 reads SNEGSKA (reference sequence). The CDR3 loop reads CSANGLAEETQYF. Here the CDR3 DNA reads TGCAGTGCGAATGGACTAGCGGAAGAGACCCAGTACTTC.

This sequence joins TRBV18 and TRBJ1-1; 7 nucleotides align to TRBD1. Germline CDR1 is KGHSH and CDR2 is LQKENI. Trimming removed 4 bases from V and 0 bases from J; junction bases left unmatched: 8. The CDR3 runs to 16 residues. The DNA for the CDR3 is TGTGCCAGCTCACGAGGGGGCTCGGGCCTGAACACTGAAGCTTTCTTT. This encodes CASSRGGSGLNTEAFF.